The TCR beta chain under discussion was sequenced for a study of draining lymph node invasion in breast cancer. Study-level information: EpCAM/CD45 flow cytometry confirmed tumor invasion of the lymph node. General study results and limits: Draining nodes contained some of the top 100 tumor clones. Roughly 14-22% of Treg TCRs per tissue were shared with Tconvs.

Memory regulatory T cells were sorted as CD4+ CD45RA- CD25high cells. Nodes were invaded or non-invaded depending on metastatic tumor cell presence. TCRdb redid the calling of the bulk RNA-seq reads with MiXCR, one entry per CDR3 protein. The sample carries about 2,500 distinct CDR3 sequences, 70% recorded once. On this clonotype itself: No antigen is known for it.

Germline CDR1 reads MGHRA; CDR2 reads YSYEKL. The CDR3 is made up of 14 amino acids. V lost 3 bases, J lost 7 bases, and 15 bases lay in between. The sequence was obtained from a female donor with luminal breast cancer. The rearrangement joins TRBV4-1 to TRBJ1-1, with a tentative D call TRBD1 (5 bases). Specimen: sorted memory Tregs from a lymph node. The CDR3 region is CASSQTEGNGEAFF. Written as DNA, the CDR3 is TGCGCCAGCAGCCAGACGGAGGGGAACGGTGAAGCTTTCTTT.